The clone carrying this TCR beta chain occurred once. The antigen is not known. Per the germline V gene, CDR1 is MNHEY and CDR2 is SVGAGI. Trimming removed 4 bases from V and 4 bases from J; junction bases left unmatched: 10. The CDR3 sequence is 16 residues long. PCR involved 60 Vbeta and 13 Jbeta primers. Sequencing used immunoSEQ multiplex PCR; TCRdb keeps in-frame clones, though not all of them. The table has roughly 290,000 clones, 80% seen once. This record belongs to a study of cytomegalovirus exposure and HLA in healthy donors. Findings and caveats of the study: Researchers reported in a later analysis that common viral pathogens appeared linked to several top clusters. Researchers counted 150 to 200 TCR beta chains as cytomegalovirus-associated.

This chain links TRBV6-5 with TRBJ1-3, with 7 bases lining up with TRBD1. The sequenced material came from PBMCs. The clonotype originates from a girl aged 2-15 years in good health and CMV-seronegative. Here the CDR3 reads CASSLPRQGKGNTIYF. As DNA, the CDR3 is TGTGCCAGCAGTTTACCAAGACAGGGAAAGGGAAACACCATATATTTT.